This T cell receptor beta chain was sequenced during a study of blood T cells in healthy people across ages. This clonotype was detected once. The CDR3 contains 16 residues. CDR1 and CDR2 (germline): SGHRS, YFSETQ. Then a second PCR, running roughly 7 to 11 cycles, was carried out with a sample-barcoded 5' primer and a J-beta primer mix. Every molecule of cDNA carried a tag from a template-switch adaptor with 12 random nucleotides. TCRdb re-called the 5' RACE reads with MiXCR, one entry per CDR3 protein. This table has hundreds of thousands of distinct CDR3 sequences, 40% to 45% appearing once. The sample taken for sequencing was blood. This clonotype originated in a man older than 75 in good health. V is TRBV5-1 and J is TRBJ2-1, with a weak D call TRBD1 (6 bases). The end of the DNA aligns better with TRBJ2-7, so the J call may be wrong. The CDR3 nucleotides read TGCGCCAGCAGCTTGGTACAGGGTTCCCCCTACAATGAGCAGTACTTC. Translated, it gives CASSLVQGSPYNEQYF.